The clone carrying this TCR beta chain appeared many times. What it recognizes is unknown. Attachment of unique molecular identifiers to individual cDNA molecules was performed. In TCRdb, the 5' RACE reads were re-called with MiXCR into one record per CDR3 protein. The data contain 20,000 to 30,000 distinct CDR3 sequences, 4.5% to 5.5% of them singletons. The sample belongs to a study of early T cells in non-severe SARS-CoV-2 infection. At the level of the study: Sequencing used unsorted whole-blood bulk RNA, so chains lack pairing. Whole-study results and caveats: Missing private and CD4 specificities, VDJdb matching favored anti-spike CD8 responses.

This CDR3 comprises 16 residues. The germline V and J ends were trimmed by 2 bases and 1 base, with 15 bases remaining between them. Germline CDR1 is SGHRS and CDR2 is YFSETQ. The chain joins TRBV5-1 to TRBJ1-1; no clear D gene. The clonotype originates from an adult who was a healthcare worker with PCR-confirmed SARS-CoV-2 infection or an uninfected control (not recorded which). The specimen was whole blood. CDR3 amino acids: CASSLLQSTANTEAFF. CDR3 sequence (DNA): TGCGCCAGCAGCTTACTCCAATCGACGGCGAACACTGAAGCTTTCTTT.